These 3 T cell receptor beta chains were all obtained from the same sample, sequenced in a study of blood T cell repertoires in COVID-19. Repertoires were generated with immunoSEQ multiplex PCR, while TCRdb's copy carries only in-frame clones and drops some. The sample includes about 98,000 clones, around 76% of them seen just once. Sample: peripheral blood. These receptors all stem from a man older than 75 with acute or convalescent COVID-19.

This clone occurred once. CDR3 coding DNA: TGTGCCAGCAGTCGAGGGGACATCACTGAAGCTTTCTTT. This sequence encodes CASSRGDITEAFF. This chain connects TRBV12-3 or TRBV12-4 to TRBJ1-1, with D maybe TRBD1 (6 bases). The CDR3 spans 13 residues. The V and J ends lost 5 bases and 4 bases respectively, with 11 bases between them.

V gene TRBV5-1 combines with J gene TRBJ2-3; TRBD2 matches 9 bases. Germline CDR1 is SGHRS and CDR2 is YFSETQ. The CDR3 has 15 residues. Germline trimming cut 2 bases from V and 5 bases from J; bases unmatched to any gene: 6. CDR3 DNA: TGCGCCAGCAGCTTAGGGGCTAGCGGGGAAGATACGCAGTATTTT. Amino acid sequence: CASSLGASGEDTQYF.

The gene calls are TRBV6-2 or TRBV6-3 and TRBJ2-2; 8 bases fit TRBD2. Germline values: CDR1 MNHEY, CDR2 SVGEGT. The trim removed 6 bases at V and 6 bases at J, leaving 9 bases unmatched. The CDR3 covers 15 residues. DNA for the CDR3: TGTGCCAGCAGCCGCCCGGGGGGGAGTGCCGGGGAGCTGTTTTTT. This sequence encodes CASSRPGGSAGELFF.